The 17 T cell receptor beta chains below all came from one sample that was sequenced in a study of Graves' ophthalmopathy and Graves' hyperthyroidism (dated by TCRdb to between 2017 and 2018). Sequencing instrument: Illumina HiSeq 2000. For repertoire sequencing, TCR beta CDR3 regions were amplified from RNA transcripts. The first round of RT-PCR was done with HTBI primers and the Qiagen OneStep RT-PCR kit, and was followed by a second round of multiplex PCR, then size selection and purification. TCRdb reprocessed the public reads (quality trimming at Q25 with fastp, clone calling with MiXCR) and kept in-frame beta chains. Rows matching on CDR3 protein sequence are summarized as one entry with the most common DNA and genes. The sample yields 740,000 or so distinct CDR3 sequences; approximately 40% were counted once. Together, the top ten hold approximately 43% of the sample. The sample consisted of peripheral blood. Every receptor here comes from an adult man with Graves' ophthalmopathy.

The chain couples TRBV29-1 to TRBJ1-4, with D unresolved. Germline-derived CDR1 and CDR2 are SQVTM and ANQGSEA. The CDR3 covers 12 residues. This chain's CDR3 is CSPTFNFEKLFF. The DNA for the CDR3 is TGCAGTCCGACATTCAACTTTGAAAAACTGTTTTTT.

In regard to this clonotype: A much larger clone is a single base away; this may be a read error. The conserved final phenylalanine or tryptophan is absent from the CDR3, which likely points to a read error. The rearrangement uses TRBV7-2 and TRBJ2-5; TRBD2 matches 14 bases. The junction had 6 bases not matched to a gene; V was cut back by 4 bases and J by 5 bases. This CDR3 comprises 16 residues. Germline V gene sequence: CDR1 SGHTA, CDR2 FQGNSA. The CDR3, as DNA: TGTGCCAGCAGCTCCTTGACTAGCGGGGGGGGTGAGACCCAGTACTTA. Translated: CASSSLTSGGGETQYL.

To note about this clonotype: A much larger clone sits a single nucleotide away, making a read error possible. V and J are TRBV24-1 and TRBJ1-5; D is unclear. The CDR3 extends over 15 amino acids. Germline V gene sequence: CDR1 KGHDR, CDR2 SFDVKD. The V end was cut by 3 bases, the J end by 8 bases, with 16 bases between. Written as DNA, the CDR3 is TGTGCCACCAGTGATGCGCAGAATATATTTGAGCCCCAGCATTTT. Its translation: CATSDAQNIFEPQHF.

This chain connects TRBV20-1 to TRBJ2-2, with 8 bases lining up with TRBD1. The CDR3 extends over 16 amino acids. V gave up 0 bases and J gave up 4 bases; unmatched junction bases: 7. Germline V gene lookup returns CDR1 DFQATT and CDR2 SNEGSKA (reference sequence). As DNA, the CDR3 is TGCAGTGCTAGAGAACTCAGGGGGCCGGGCACCGGGGAGCTGTTTTTT. Its protein product is CSARELRGPGTGELFF.

The chain uses TRBV25-1 and TRBJ1-1, with 7 bases matching TRBD1. Germline-derived CDR1 and CDR2 are MGHDK and SYGVNS. The V segment lost 4 bases and the J segment 0 bases; nucleotides outside the gene matches: 8. The CDR3 consists of 16 residues. CDR3 residues: CASSARTTGLNTEAFF. The CDR3 DNA reads as TGTGCCAGCAGTGCTAGAACGACAGGGCTGAACACTGAAGCTTTCTTT.

This clonotype has just a few counts. This rearrangement joins TRBV19 to TRBJ1-1; a possible D gene is TRBD1 (5 bases). Germline CDR1 and CDR2: LNHDA and SQIVND (reference sequence). Trimming took 2 bases from V and 2 from J, leaving 15 bases between them. The CDR3 loop spans 16 amino acids. The CDR3 coding sequence is TGTGCCAGTAGTATAAAACGCCGACAGACTAACACTGAAGCTTTCTTT. This gives the protein CASSIKRRQTNTEAFF.

The J gene is TRBJ1-1, the V gene TRBV15; 12 positions agree with TRBD1. J was trimmed by 7 bases and V by 3 bases; bases with no gene match: 12. This CDR3 has 17 residues. Germline V gives CDR1 LNHNV, CDR2 YYDKDF (reference sequence). CDR3 sequence reads: CATSSEGDRGLGDEAFF. The CDR3 nucleotides read TGTGCCACCAGCAGCGAGGGGGACAGGGGGCTAGGGGATGAAGCTTTCTTT. Combining the CDR3 with reference TRBV15 and TRBJ1-1 gives the whole variable domain DAMVIQNPRYQVTQFGKPVTLSCSQTLNHNVMYWYQQKSSQAPKLLFHYYDKDFNNEADTPDNFQSRRPNTSFCFLDIRSPGLGDTAMYLCATSSEGDRGLGDEAFFGQGTRLTVV.

This clonotype appeared many times. The chain uses TRBV25-1 and TRBJ2-2; D not certain. V lost 0 bases and J lost 5, with 10 bases in between. Per germline, CDR1 MGHDK and CDR2 SYGVNS. The CDR3 is 15 residues long. The CDR3 here is CASSEYPGRTGELFF. The DNA of the CDR3 is TGTGCCAGCAGTGAATATCCCGGACGAACCGGGGAGCTGTTTTTT.

The chain recombines TRBV29-1 with TRBJ2-7, with TRBD2 as a possible D gene (6 bases). CDR1 SQVTM and CDR2 ANQGSEA come from the germline V gene. The V gene lost 3 bases and the J gene lost 6 bases, with 12 bases spanning the gap. The CDR3 spans 12 residues. CDR3 loop: CSVDGGSGEQYF. CDR3 nucleotide sequence: TGCAGCGTTGATGGGGGTAGCGGCGAGCAGTACTTC.

The chain has TRBV10-3 and TRBJ1-4; perhaps TRBD1 as D (6 bases). Germline V gene lookup returns CDR1 ENHRY and CDR2 SYGVKD. V shed 6 bases and J shed 5 bases, with 10 bases lying between them. This CDR3 spans 13 amino acids. CDR3 DNA sequence: TGTGCCATCAGCGGGACACCGAATGAAAAACTGTTTTTT. This sequence encodes CAISGTPNEKLFF.

This clonotype showed up many times. This chain joins TRBV7-2 and TRBJ1-4, with 10 bases lining up with TRBD1. V shed 4 bases and J 7 bases; nucleotides not matched to a gene: 6. Germline lookup yields CDR1 SGHTA and CDR2 FQGNSA. This CDR3 contains 15 residues. CDR3 amino acids: CASSSTGTGVEKLFF. The CDR3, as DNA: TGTGCCAGCAGCTCAACCGGGACAGGGGTTGAAAAACTGTTTTTT.

This clonotype was detected only a few times. This chain uses TRBV12-3 or TRBV12-4 with TRBJ2-7; D not resolved. CDR3 length: 14 amino acids. Trimming shortened V by 3 bases and J by 1 base, and 10 bases separated the two germline ends. This chain's CDR3 is CASSFRDGSYEQYF. In DNA form, the CDR3 reads TGTGCCAGCAGTTTTCGCGACGGATCCTACGAGCAGTACTTC.

This clonotype occurred a few times. The gene calls are TRBV19 and TRBJ2-5; no firm D call. The CDR3 is 14 residues long. Germline V gene lookup returns CDR1 LNHDA and CDR2 SQIVND (reference sequence). Trimming cost V 7 bases and J 7 bases, with 19 bases left between them. The CDR3 DNA reads as TGTGCCAGTACCCTAACCCCATCCCTGGTGACCCAGTACTTC. Translation: CASTLTPSLVTQYF.

This clonotype has only a few counts. The chain links TRBV2 to TRBJ1-5; the D is unclear. Germline V CDR1 and CDR2: SNHLY, FYNNEI. V lost 4 bases and J 4 bases, leaving 17 bases between the germline ends. The length of the CDR3 is 16 residues. The CDR3 DNA follows: TGTGCCAGCAGTGTGGGCGATCCATCAATAAATCAGCCCCAGCATTTT. This translates into CASSVGDPSINQPQHF. Complete variable domain (other parts from reference TRBV2 and TRBJ1-5): EPEVTQTPSHQVTQMGQEVILRCVPISNHLYFYWYRQILGQKVEFLVSFYNNEISEKSEIFDDQFSVERPDGSNFTLKIRSTKLEDSAMYFCASSVGDPSINQPQHFGDGTRLSIL.

This clonotype showed up just once. The chain combines TRBV25-1 with TRBJ1-6; weak D call: TRBD1 (6 bases). V was clipped by 6 bases and J by 8 bases, with 14 bases between them. The CDR3 loop spans 14 amino acids. Looked up from germline, CDR1 is MGHDK and CDR2 is SYGVNS. CDR3 residues: CASSLGGHDSPLHF. The DNA for the CDR3 is TGTGCCAGCAGCCTAGGGGGGCACGATTCACCCCTCCACTTT.

Comment on this clonotype: A junction end diverges from the germline sequence, so it may reflect a read error. The chain combines TRBV27 with TRBJ2-7; D call uncertain. CDR3 length: 14 residues. The germline V gene has CDR1 MNHEY and CDR2 SMNVEV (reference sequence). The CDR3 coding sequence is TGTGCCAGGAGTTTACAAGGGAAACCCTACGAGCAGTACTTC. It translates to CARSLQGKPYEQYF.

The chain has TRBV11-2 and TRBJ2-3, with D tentatively TRBD1 (5 bases). CDR3 size: 15 residues. CDR1 is SGHAT, CDR2 FQNNGV, per germline. Between the trimmed V and J ends, which lost 6 bases and 4 bases, there was a span of 17 bases. CDR3 bases: TGTGCCAGCAGTTACGGACACGGAAACGCAGATACGCAGTATTTT. Translated, it gives CASSYGHGNADTQYF.